Described below is a single TCR beta chain sequence and its context. This clonotype was seen once. What this receptor recognizes is not known. Per-base quality was not reported, and no clone a single base away is much larger than it. Systemically healthy Caucasian individuals from Russia, 39 in total and aged roughly 6 to 100 years, were included as donors. Each donor gave approximately 9.4 milliliters of peripheral blood, drawn into EDTA-treated Vacutainer tubes. Ficoll-Paque density-gradient centrifugation was used to isolate PBMCs, with at least 7 million per sample. Trizol reagent was used to extract total RNA from PBMCs, with at least 5.5 micrograms per sample. The percentages of naive CD45RAhigh/CD27high T cells were determined by flow cytometry on a PBMC aliquot from every donor. The data were taken from a study of blood T cells in healthy people across ages (dated by TCRdb to between 2014 and 2017). As for the study more broadly: Template switching captured roughly one uniquely barcoded TCR beta cDNA molecule per two T cells in model experiments. Using deep sequencing normalized with unique cDNA molecular identifiers, the study measured how TCR beta repertoire diversity changes with age. Four age groups were formed from the donors: young (average approximately 15 years), middle-aged (approximately 39), aged (roughly 59) and long-lived (about 80). To avoid experimental bias, donors of different ages were randomly spread across the sequencing lanes. For two donors (one aged 18 to 29 and one aged 80 or older), the study analyzed two additional independent replicas of 1 million unique cDNA reads from the same blood draw. Summary of the overall study and its limitations: Donor CMV infection status was unknown, potentially confounding age-related changes in expanded clonotypes. Estimates of total diversity based on one million sequenced T cells were considered lower bounds and underestimates. Observed TCR beta diversity per million T cells fell roughly linearly with age, and a significant reduction was already apparent by age about 43. Conclusive comparison of naive and antigen-experienced compartments was prevented by the profiling of bulk unsorted PBMCs. Compared with the aged group, more naive CD4+ T cells, fewer expanded clones and increased TCR diversity were shown by the long-lived group, suggesting age selection. A strong correlation was found between observed TCR beta diversity and the percentage of naive T cells measured by flow cytometry.

The library was obtained by 5' RACE. The sequencer listed for this sample is Illumina HiSeq 2500. A second PCR of roughly 7 to 11 cycles was performed with a sample-barcoded 5' primer and a J-beta primer mix. A unique molecular identifier was introduced onto each TCR beta cDNA molecule by a template-switch 5' adaptor carrying 12 random nucleotides. Each sample yielded at least 2.5 million CDR3-containing paired-end reads. All of the RNA was converted into first-strand cDNA using the Mint cDNA synthesis kit, with a TRBC-specific oligonucleotide serving as the primer. Following uracil-DNA glycosylase treatment, a first 18-cycle PCR with universal primers M1SS and BC2_uni_R was performed on all cDNA. In the original analysis: Each sample was normalized by randomly selecting 1 million high-quality reads, each carrying a distinct molecular identifier. Reads with shared molecular identifiers were discarded instead of being binned into consensus sequences. MiTCR, set to a Q25 quality threshold and the strictest error-elimination algorithm, was used for CDR3 identification, clonotype clustering and error correction. A nonparametric unseen species model using Euler transformation provided a lower-bound estimate of total TCR beta diversity. TCRdb applied fastp at Q25 and MiXCR to the public reads, then kept only in-frame beta chains. Duplicate CDR3 protein sequences are folded into a single record with the most common DNA and genes. The authors' filters were not applied to this entry. The sample profile shows around 620,000 distinct CDR3 sequences; approximately 30% of them were found once. Together, the top ten hold approximately 17% of the sample.

Including the terminal cysteine and phenylalanine, the CDR3 comprises 14 residues. Here the CDR3 DNA is all that survives: 42 bases in frame from base 1. CDR1 and CDR2 are read off the germline V gene as KGHSH and LQKENI. Trimming costs V 5 bases and J 3 bases, and their ends lie 13 bases apart. The sequence is built from TRBV18 and TRBJ2-5; no D gene call is confident. The clonotype originates from a woman aged 70-85 years in good health. The specimen was blood. CDR3 sequence: CASSGPQSKETQYF. The DNA reads TGTGCCAGCTCAGGGCCACAGAGCAAAGAGACCCAGTACTTC.